The entry that follows covers one T cell receptor (beta chain) sequence. It lacks a known antigen. Qualities for individual bases were not recorded, and no much larger clone is one base off. Other DNA sequences of this sample code for an identical CDR3. Healthy HIV-negative adults with no recently reported acute infections or vaccinations were included as donors. All donors were Caucasian adults living in Nashville, Tennessee, USA. CD4+ T cells were enriched by magnetic negative selection, after which naive cells were positively selected on CD45RA and the negative fraction was taken as the memory subset. Blood was obtained by leukapheresis, after which PBMCs were separated by Ficoll-Histopaque density gradient centrifugation and cryopreserved in liquid nitrogen vapor phase. Analytical flow cytometry was used to check the purity and quantity of each magnetically sorted T cell population. Genomic DNA was isolated from every sorted fraction and measured by UV absorbance on a Nanodrop 2000c.

Using the deep immunoSEQ assay, TCR CDR3 regions were amplified from genomic DNA by multiplex PCR. Genomic DNA extracted from each cell subset was distributed evenly over all wells of several immunoSEQ 96-well plates, and each plate served as one replicate. Each replicate PCR for sorted subsets received about 0.2 ug genomic DNA, equal to 30,000 or so T cell genomes. Purified libraries were measured with a Qubit 3.0 fluorometer, size-checked on a Bioanalyzer 2100, and measured again with the KAPA Library Quantification kit. Every immunoSEQ 96-well plate was sequenced on a separate single-read 150-cycle Illumina NextSeq 550 flow cell. The paper's processing steps were these. Because only junctional sequences without quality scores were contained in the immunoSEQ output, filtering matching that applied to full-length reads could not be performed. To assign V/J genes and CDR3, sequences were annotated using PyIR, a Python wrapper for IgBLAST v1.9, with IMGT germline references. Reads with weak V/J assignments (E-value above 1e-6), missing CDR3, stop codons, out-of-frame junctions, or ambiguous translated residues were removed. V3J clonotypes were defined as sequences sharing the same inferred V gene, J gene, and CDR3 amino acid sequence. To compute the percentage overlap between repertoires, the number of shared unique clonotypes was divided by the size of the smaller repertoire. Richness of each repertoire was evaluated using RTK rarefaction, the Chao1 estimator, and Recon v2.1 estimates of unobserved clonotypes. For all TCRbeta clonotypes obtained by the gDNA method from a few donors, generation probabilities were computed with OLGA. Drawn from immuneACCESS, this table holds only the in-frame rearrangements with V and J called that TCRdb kept. Clones are partly lost; checked studies trace under half to an unresolved V gene and leave the rest unexplained. V and J calls and clone size follow that table, whereas D and trimming were derived from the DNA. The sample table records more than 150,000 clones; approximately 62% of these occur just once. The ten most abundant clones make up over 9.5% of the sample.

The sample belongs to a study of shared clonotypes between healthy human individuals (dated by TCRdb to 2020 to 2022). Background for the entire study: The cohort included three men and a couple of women between 18 and 49 years of age. Per donor, three plates each were used for CD4 naive and CD4 memory, two for CD8 naive, and one for CD8 memory. The study deeply sequenced blood TCR repertoires of about 5 healthy adults to estimate repertoire size and the extent of clonotype sharing between individuals. Libraries were prepared and TCR repertoires were sequenced by different laboratories using diverse techniques, in order to increase sequencing depth and limit assay-specific biases. Leukapheresis yielded between about 0.85 and 9.5 billion PBMCs per donor.

After removal of 5 bases from V and 4 bases from J, the junction retains 5 bases not matched to a gene. Counted from cysteine to phenylalanine, this CDR3 has 13 amino acids. This entry keeps only the CDR3 DNA: 39 bases, framed from base 1. Per the germline V gene (reference sequence), LNHNV is the CDR1 and YYDKDF is the CDR2. Study-wide findings and limitations: Larger estimated clonotype richness was generally found for naive subsets than for memory subsets. Based on pairwise subsampling, the degree of clonotype sharing among donors was expected to be affected by sequencing depth. About 5% of naive CD4, 3.5% of naive CD8, roughly 2.4% of memory CD4, and 0.4% of memory CD8 clonotypes were shared across several donors. Because the study included a small number of donors, the genetic and exposure-history diversity represented was limited. Higher generation probabilities were observed for clonotypes shared by all four sorted-subset donors than for non-shared clonotypes. Even with the large sequencing depth, rarefaction of the sorted-subset datasets indicated that sequencing was incomplete. Sampling was limited to blood, and TCR repertoires in tissue likely differ from TCR repertoires in blood.

Source material: memory CD4+ T cells sorted from blood. Taken with the paper, the label for cell subset or site translates to: CD45RA-negative fraction. This clonotype originated in a man between 25 and 39 years old in good health. The rearrangement combines TRBV15 with TRBJ2-7, and 7 junction bases match TRBD1. CDR3 region: CATSRDRSYEQYF. The DNA sequence is given as TGTGCCACCAGCCGGGACAGATCTTACGAGCAGTACTTC.